One sample yielded the 28 T cell receptor beta chains listed below, sequenced in a study of blood T cells in healthy people across ages. A second PCR, run for about 7 to 11 cycles, used a sample-barcoded 5' primer plus a J-beta primer mix. Each CDR3 protein gets one entry after TCRdb re-called the 5' RACE reads with MiXCR. This sample has approximately 940,000 distinct CDR3 sequences; 48% occur once, and the top ten carry 10% to 15%. The sample taken for sequencing was blood. The receptors here all came from a man between 25 and 39 years old in good health.

This clonotype was observed a handful of times. This chain uses TRBV14 with TRBJ2-3; D is perhaps TRBD1 (5 bases). Trimming removed 3 bases at V and 0 bases at J, with 10 bases between. The length of the CDR3 is 15 residues. The V gene's germline CDR1 is SGHDN and CDR2 FVKESK. CDR3 protein: CASSHRSGSTDTQYF. The CDR3 DNA is TGTGCCAGCAGCCATAGATCAGGGAGCACAGATACGCAGTATTTT.

This clonotype was counted many times. This chain links TRBV28 with TRBJ2-3; 12 bases agree with TRBD2. Germline V gene sequence: CDR1 MDHEN, CDR2 SYDVKM. V lost 5 bases, J lost 6 bases, and 9 bases stayed unmatched. The CDR3 is made up of 16 amino acids. The CDR3 sequence is CASSPRLAGESDTQYF. The CDR3 region has the DNA TGTGCCAGCAGTCCGCGACTAGCGGGGGAGTCCGATACGCAGTATTTT.

The chain uses TRBV20-1 and TRBJ1-1; the match to TRBD1 covers 8 bases. This CDR3 has 14 residues. V gave up 3 bases and J gave up 4 bases; unmatched junction bases: 7. CDR1 and CDR2 (germline): DFQATT, SNEGSKA (reference sequence). CDR3 sequence reads: CSARDRVDLTEAFF. DNA of the CDR3: TGCAGTGCTAGGGACAGGGTAGACCTCACTGAAGCTTTCTTT.

The CDR3 loop is CSARRSTRSGNTIYF. The CDR3 DNA is TGCAGTGCGAGACGCAGCACCCGCTCTGGAAACACCATATATTTT. V usage is TRBV20-1 and J usage is TRBJ1-3; no firm D call. Trimming shortened V by 6 bases and J by 0 bases, and 15 bases separated the two germline ends. The germline V gene encodes CDR1 DFQATT and CDR2 SNEGSKA (reference sequence). This CDR3 has 15 amino acids.

The chain links TRBV5-1 to TRBJ2-3, with D perhaps TRBD1 or TRBD2 (5 bases each). V dropped 4 bases and J dropped 1 base, with 16 bases sitting between them. This CDR3 contains 16 residues. The germline V gene has CDR1 SGHRS and CDR2 YFSETQ. CDR3 residues: CASSPTRGLGTDTQYF. The CDR3 DNA reads as TGCGCCAGCAGCCCAACTAGGGGTCTCGGCACAGATACGCAGTATTTT.

V usage is TRBV7-3 and J usage is TRBJ1-1; D gene uncertain. Germline V gives CDR1 SGHTA, CDR2 FQGTGA. The CDR3 totals 14 residues. Trimming stripped 6 bases from V and 1 base from J, with 12 bases between. The CDR3: CASSSHSGNTEAFF. Here the CDR3 DNA reads TGTGCCAGCAGTAGCCACTCCGGGAACACTGAAGCTTTCTTT. Using reference TRBV7-3 and TRBJ1-1 for the parts outside the CDR3, the full variable domain is GAGVSQTPSNKVTEKGKYVELRCDPISGHTALYWYRQSLGQGPEFLIYFQGTGAADDSGLPNDRFFAVRPEGSVSTLKIQRTERGDSAVYLCASSSHSGNTEAFFGQGTRLTVV.

The rearrangement links TRBV6-5 to TRBJ2-5; TRBD2 matches at 7 bases. The CDR3 length is 15 residues. Germline loops: CDR1 MNHEY, CDR2 SVGAGI. V shed 0 bases, J shed 6 bases, and the junction held 7 bases outside the gene matches. DNA of the CDR3: TGTGCCAGCAGTTACTCAGGGAGCGGGGAGAAGACCCAGTACTTC. As protein: CASSYSGSGEKTQYF.

The CDR3 here is CSADVGRTEAFF. For the CDR3, the DNA is TGCAGTGCCGATGTAGGTCGGACTGAAGCTTTCTTT. This chain links TRBV20-1 with TRBJ1-1; D not certain. Looked up from germline, CDR1 is DFQATT and CDR2 is SNEGSKA (reference sequence). The CDR3 totals 12 residues. V was cut by 6 bases and J by 5 bases, with 13 bases left in between.

In this sample, this clonotype turned up a few times. The J gene is TRBJ1-5, the V gene TRBV28; perhaps TRBD1 as D (5 bases). V gave up 3 bases and J gave up 5 bases, with 14 bases separating them. This CDR3 is built from 15 residues. Germline V gives CDR1 MDHEN, CDR2 SYDVKM. The CDR3 coding sequence is TGTGCCAGCAGTTTTGCGGGGGTAGGGGATCAGCCCCAGCATTTT. As protein: CASSFAGVGDQPQHF.

As DNA, the CDR3 is TGTGCCAGCAGCCCGGGTACAGGGGGCGCCTCCTACGAGCAGTACTTC. Translating it yields CASSPGTGGASYEQYF. The V and J genes are TRBV25-1 and TRBJ2-7, with 9 nucleotides matching TRBD1. CDR3 length equals 16 residues. J lost 0 bases, V lost 6 bases, and 9 bases had no gene match. The germline gives CDR1 MGHDK, CDR2 SYGVNS.

The J gene is TRBJ2-7, the V gene TRBV5-6; unclear D gene. The CDR3 runs to 11 residues. V was shortened by 4 bases and J by 11 bases, with 13 bases between the two germline ends. Germline V gene sequence: CDR1 SGHDT, CDR2 YYEEEE. DNA of the CDR3: TGTGCCAGCAGCCGGGCCGGTAAGGAGTACTTC. This translates into CASSRAGKEYF.

This clonotype was picked up a small number of times. The chain is built from TRBV7-9 and TRBJ1-1, with TRBD1 matching over 7 bases. The length of the CDR3 is 13 residues. Germline CDR1 SEHNR, CDR2 FQNEAQ (reference sequence). The V and J ends lost 2 bases and 11 bases, in that order; junction bases with no gene match: 8. CDR3 protein: CASSLLTGTEAFF. CDR3 nucleotide sequence: TGTGCCAGCAGCTTATTGACAGGGACAGAGGCTTTCTTT.

This clonotype was recorded a few times. The chain carries TRBV7-9 and TRBJ1-1; D is uncertain. Trimming cost V 5 bases and J 4 bases, with 20 bases left between them. The CDR3 extends over 16 amino acids. CDR1 and CDR2 (germline): SEHNR, FQNEAQ (reference sequence). The CDR3 DNA follows: TGTGCCAGCAGCCAATATCTCGGAGGAGATGTCACTGAAGCTTTCTTT. Amino acid sequence: CASSQYLGGDVTEAFF. The variable domain in full, with the rest retrieved from reference TRBV7-9 and TRBJ1-1, is DTGVSQNPRHKITKRGQNVTFRCDPISEHNRLYWYRQTLGQGPEFLTYFQNEAQLEKSRLLSDRFSAERPKGSFSTLEIQRTEQGDSAMYLCASSQYLGGDVTEAFFGQGTRLTVV.

The chain employs TRBV11-2 and TRBJ2-5; either TRBD1 or TRBD2 may fit D (5 bases each). Trimming removed 5 bases from V and 2 bases from J, with 15 bases in between. The CDR3 has 15 residues. Germline V CDR1 and CDR2: SGHAT, FQNNGV. The CDR3 protein is CASSLFGGAQETQYF. The DNA of the CDR3 is TGTGCCAGCAGCCTCTTTGGGGGAGCGCAAGAGACCCAGTACTTC.

The V and J genes are TRBV29-1 and TRBJ2-7; no clear D. The CDR3 length is 14 residues. Germline CDR1 is SQVTM and CDR2 is ANQGSEA. V was clipped by 6 bases and J by 3 bases, with 18 bases between them. In DNA, the CDR3 is TGCAGCGTCCTCACATCGGCAGTTATCTACGAGCAGTACTTC. This translates into CSVLTSAVIYEQYF.

The sample holds a few counts of this clonotype. V is TRBV20-1 and J is TRBJ2-3; tentative D call: TRBD1 (5 bases). Between the trimmed V and J ends, which lost 3 bases and 10 bases, there was a span of 11 bases. The CDR3 runs 11 residues. Germline-derived CDR1 and CDR2 are DFQATT and SNEGSKA (reference sequence). The DNA of the CDR3 is TGCAGTGCTAGGATGGGGCCACCGCAGTATTTT. Translation: CSARMGPPQYF.

This clonotype came up a few times. V gene TRBV7-2 combines with J gene TRBJ2-1; D gene unclear. Between the trimmed V and J ends, which lost 1 base and 10 bases, there was a span of 5 bases. Germline loops: CDR1 SGHTA, CDR2 FQGNSA. This CDR3 has 11 amino acids. The CDR3 spells CASSLEIEQFF. CDR3 nucleotide sequence: TGTGCCAGCAGCTTAGAAATAGAGCAGTTCTTC.

This clonotype was found a few times. The CDR3 loop is CASSPRTGANEQFF. The DNA for the CDR3 is TGCGCCAGCAGCCCGCGGACAGGGGCCAATGAGCAGTTCTTC. This sequence joins TRBV5-1 and TRBJ2-1; 9 nucleotides match TRBD1. Unmatched junction bases numbered 5, after V lost 4 bases and J lost 6 bases. From germline, CDR1 is SGHRS and CDR2 YFSETQ. The CDR3 is 14 residues long.

The chain combines TRBV5-1 with TRBJ2-5; possibly TRBD2 for D (6 bases). The J call may be in error: the DNA end matches TRBJ2-7 better. Germline-derived CDR1 and CDR2 are SGHRS and YFSETQ. CDR3 length: 15 residues. CDR3 in DNA: TGCGCCAGCAGCAGTATCAGGGCCTCCGGGAGCGAGCAGTACTTC. Its translation is CASSSIRASGSEQYF.

This clonotype appeared many times. The chain is built from TRBV5-1 and TRBJ1-1; D not certain. The germline V gene has CDR1 SGHRS and CDR2 YFSETQ. The CDR3 is 14 amino acids. Trimming stripped 0 bases from V and 1 base from J, with 7 bases between. The CDR3 loop reads CASSLATANTEAFF. For the CDR3, the DNA is TGCGCCAGCAGCTTGGCGACGGCGAACACTGAAGCTTTCTTT. Looking up the rest from reference TRBV5-1 and TRBJ1-1 gives the full variable domain: KAGVTQTPRYLIKTRGQQVTLSCSPISGHRSVSWYQQTPGQGLQFLFEYFSETQRNKGNFPGRFSGRQFSNSRSEMNVSTLELGDSALYLCASSLATANTEAFFGQGTRLTVV.

Remarks on this clonotype: Being one base from a much bigger clone, this may be a read error. The chain carries TRBV10-3 and TRBJ2-3; 9 nucleotides match TRBD2. Germline V gene data show CDR1 as ENHRY and CDR2 as SYGVKD. The CDR3 is 15 residues long. The V segment lost 8 bases and the J segment 0 bases; nucleotides outside the gene matches: 6. The CDR3 DNA reads TGTGCCATCGGTACGACTAGCGGCAGCACAGATACGCAGTATTTT. It is translated as CAIGTTSGSTDTQYF.

V usage is TRBV5-1 and J usage is TRBJ1-6; tentative D call: TRBD1 (6 bases). This CDR3 is built from 15 residues. V was clipped by 0 bases and J by 10 bases, with 14 bases between them. Germline loops: CDR1 SGHRS, CDR2 YFSETQ. CDR3 bases: TGCGCCAGCAGCTTGGATCAGGGGTTAGGCTCACCCCTCCACTTT. Residues: CASSLDQGLGSPLHF.

The chain uses TRBV27 and TRBJ1-6; D ambiguous. Trimming removed 3 bases at V and 9 bases at J, with 12 bases between. This CDR3 has 14 residues. Germline values: CDR1 MNHEY, CDR2 SMNVEV (reference sequence). The CDR3 here is CASSLGGTGSPLHF. The CDR3 DNA sequence: TGTGCCAGCAGTTTGGGAGGTACGGGTTCACCCCTCCACTTT.

This clonotype has just a few counts. The chain combines TRBV6-6 with TRBJ1-6, with 10 bases lining up with TRBD1. Trimming cost V 6 bases and J 11 bases; bases outside gene matches: 7. There are 14 residues in the CDR3. Germline assignment: CDR1 MNHNY and CDR2 SVGAGI (reference sequence). CDR3 DNA: TGTGCCAGCAGCGGACAGGGGGTTATAACACCCCTCCACTTT. Amino acid sequence: CASSGQGVITPLHF.

This clonotype was seen only a few times. The J gene is TRBJ1-1, the V gene TRBV7-9; D is undetermined. The CDR3 runs 14 residues. Trimming left V 1 base short and J 0 bases short, with 6 bases between. Germline CDR1 is SEHNR and CDR2 is FQNEAQ (reference sequence). DNA for the CDR3: TGTGCCAGCAGCTTAGACACCGTGAACACTGAAGCTTTCTTT. It codes for CASSLDTVNTEAFF.

The chain links TRBV18 to TRBJ2-7, with a weak D call TRBD1 (5 bases). The CDR3 has 14 amino acids. Germline V gives CDR1 KGHSH, CDR2 LQKENI. V lost 3 bases to trimming and J lost 9 bases, with 18 bases between them. In DNA form, the CDR3 reads TGTGCCAGCTCACCGGCCGGACAATACTATGGGCAGTACTTC. Translation: CASSPAGQYYGQYF.

The rearrangement links TRBV20-1 to TRBJ1-5; tentatively, D is TRBD1 (6 bases). CDR3 length: 14 amino acids. V was pared by 3 bases and J by 4 bases, with 13 bases between. The V gene's germline CDR1 is DFQATT and CDR2 SNEGSKA (reference sequence). In DNA form, the CDR3 reads TGCAGTGCTAGTGCAGGGGCCGTTAATCAGCCCCAGCATTTT. Translation gives CSASAGAVNQPQHF.

This clonotype was observed at least ten times. This chain uses TRBV4-1 with TRBJ2-3; either TRBD1 or TRBD2 may supply D (5 bases each). Germline assignment: CDR1 MGHRA and CDR2 YSYEKL. V lost 0 bases, J lost 4 bases, and 8 bases lay in between. CDR3 size: 14 residues. The CDR3 bases are TGCGCCAGCAGCCAAGAAAGGGACCCAGATACGCAGTATTTT. Protein: CASSQERDPDTQYF.